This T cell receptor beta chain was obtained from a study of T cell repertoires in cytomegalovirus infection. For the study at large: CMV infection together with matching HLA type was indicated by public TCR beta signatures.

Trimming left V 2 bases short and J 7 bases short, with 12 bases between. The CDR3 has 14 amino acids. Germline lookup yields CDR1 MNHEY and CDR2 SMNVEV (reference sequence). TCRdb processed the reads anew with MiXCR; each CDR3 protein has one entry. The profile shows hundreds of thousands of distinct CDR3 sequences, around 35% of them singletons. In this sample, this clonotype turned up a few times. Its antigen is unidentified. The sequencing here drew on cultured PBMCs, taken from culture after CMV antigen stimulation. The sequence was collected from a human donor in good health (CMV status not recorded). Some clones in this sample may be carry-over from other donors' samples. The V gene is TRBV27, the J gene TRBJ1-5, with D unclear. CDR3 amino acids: CASSLSFGGQPQHF. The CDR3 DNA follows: TGTGCCAGCAGTTTAAGTTTCGGAGGGCAGCCCCAGCATTTT.